This T cell receptor (beta chain) was identified in a study of blood T cells in healthy people across ages. Study conclusions and caveats: Older age went with lower TCR beta diversity per million T cells, in a roughly linear way.

It was with a sample-barcoded 5' primer and a J-beta primer mix that a second PCR of roughly 6 to 12 cycles was run. TCRdb itself ran the 5' RACE reads through MiXCR, one entry per CDR3 protein. The top ten clones hold over 3.5% of a sample with about 570,000 distinct CDR3 sequences, over 25% of them seen once. With respect to this clonotype: Its antigen is still unknown.

PBMCs were isolated at a quantity of at least 6.5 million per sample. Trimming pared 2 bases from V and 13 bases from J, leaving 17 bases between. The CDR3 runs to 13 residues. Per the germline V gene, CDR1 is ENHRY and CDR2 is SYGVKD. These data are also associated with another study on T cells of mothers and their children. That work adds: Versus unrelated pairs, overlap was slightly higher in related mother-child pairs, without reaching significance.

The clonotype comes from a boy between 2 and 10 years old in good health. The chain is built from TRBV10-3 and TRBJ1-2, with D uncertain. The sample was blood. The CDR3 spells CAISEPRRPLPTF. Written as DNA, the CDR3 is TGTGCCATCAGTGAGCCCCGACGGCCTCTTCCCACCTTC.